This section outlines one T cell receptor beta chain sequence together with its context. No antigen is known for it. It has no much larger one-base neighbor in the sample; base qualities were not kept. This entry is derived from a study of OX40 agonist ivuxolimab in advanced cancers. Concerning the study at large: Ivuxolimab was an agonistic, fully human IgG2 monoclonal antibody directed against OX40 (CD134), a costimulatory receptor. Intravenous ivuxolimab was administered to patients every 2 weeks at six dose levels: 0.01, 0.1, 0.3, 1.5, 3 and 10 mg/kg. Of the approximately 54 dose-escalation patients, hepatocellular carcinoma was present in around 20, melanoma in some 15, renal cell carcinoma in 9 and head and neck cancer in 9. In the dose-escalation cohort, 82.7% of patients were male, and the mean age was roughly 60 years with a range of roughly 23 to 79. Prior anti-PD-1, anti-PD-L1 or anti-CTLA-4 therapy was permitted, and 30% to 50% of dose-escalation patients had received checkpoint inhibitors. Partial responses occurred in three dose-escalation patients, of whom one had hepatocellular carcinoma and two had cutaneous melanoma. Peripheral TCRbeta sequencing was intended to test whether TCR sequence diversity was altered and clonal T-cell expansion was caused by ivuxolimab. The monotherapy dose-escalation portion (N of about 52 patients) of the phase I ivuxolimab trial is reported in the paper.

The study at large found these results: After ivuxolimab, CD8+ T cells had more expanded clones than CD4+ T cells on average. In the 0.1-3.0 mg/kg groups, partial responders had among the lowest normalized peripheral clonal expansion, particularly in CD8+ T cells. Low levels of normalized T-cell clonal expansion were also shown by some nonresponding patients. At doses of 0.1 to 3.0 mg/kg, clonal expansion of both CD4+ and CD8+ T cells in blood was seen between baseline and week 6. Antigen specificity was not determined for the clonally expanded peripheral T cells.

Genomic DNA was isolated from the sorted cells so that the TCRbeta CDR3 region could be sequenced. TCRbeta CDR3 regions were sequenced using the immunoSEQ Assay. TCRdb retrieved this table from immuneACCESS and kept in-frame rearrangements only. Not all clones are present; in checked studies, unresolved V genes account for under half, and no reason is known for the remainder. The sample table holds more than 80,000 clones, of which 85% to 90% were seen once. The ten top clones hold about 1.9% of the sample. Patients with autoimmune disease history or receiving systemic immunosuppression were excluded from the trial. In every dose cohort, peripheral blood was drawn for TCR sequencing at baseline, cycle 4 day 1, and cycle 7 day 1. The samples were drawn from a first-in-human, open-label, multicenter phase I dose-escalation trial of ivuxolimab. Adults with locally advanced or metastatic melanoma, renal cell carcinoma, hepatocellular carcinoma or head and neck squamous cell carcinoma were enrolled in the trial. CD4+ and CD8+ T cells were sorted separately from peripheral blood before TCR sequencing.

Material: CD4+ or CD8+ T cells sorted from blood, obtained in a trial of the OX40 agonist ivuxolimab. The sequence derives from an adult with an advanced solid tumor such as melanoma, head and neck, liver or kidney cancer.

The CDR3 reads CASSLLVRNTEAFF. The nucleotide sequence is TGTGCCAGCAGCTTGTTAGTACGGAACACTGAAGCTTTCTTT. Recombination joined TRBV5-6 with TRBJ1-1; a confident D gene designation cannot be given. The trim is 1 base for V and 1 base for J, with a gap of 8 bases between the germline ends. CDR3 length: 14 amino acids, cysteine to phenylalanine. Here the CDR3 DNA is all that survives: 42 bases in frame from base 1. CDR1 is given as SGHDT and CDR2 as YYEEEE, both from the germline V gene. With the rest looked up from the reference TRBV5-6 and TRBJ1-1 genes rather than sequenced, the full variable domain is DAGVTQSPTHLIKTRGQQVTLRCSPKSGHDTVSWYQQALGQGPQFIFQYYEEEERQRGNFPDRFSGHQFPNYSSELNVNALLLGDSALYLCASSLLVRNTEAFFGQGTRLTVV.